Listed below are T cell receptor beta chains from one sample, sequenced in a study of blood T cell repertoires in COVID-19. Sequenced by immunoSEQ multiplex PCR; TCRdb stores in-frame clones only, minus some. The sample has roughly 15,000 clones; around 80% are singletons. Sequencing was performed on peripheral blood. The receptors stem from a woman between 65 and 79 years old with active COVID-19. CDR3s include the opening cysteine and the closing phenylalanine or tryptophan. Each record gives: CDR3 DNA, CDR3 protein, clone size, D gene, V gene, J gene. A D gene is named only where the DNA matches it firmly. Clone size is not always given. Where it is, it says once, few, many or a class for expanded clones.

TGCAGCGTTATAACGCGGGGCTCGAACACCGGGGAGCTGTTTTTT	CSVITRGSNTGELFF	NA	NA	TRBV29-1	TRBJ2-2
TGTGCCAGCAAGGCTGGGGGCGTCGAGACTGGCTACACCTTC	CASKAGGVETGYTF	NA	NA	TRBV6-6	TRBJ1-2
TGTGCCAGCAGTGGGGGACAGGGACGATCCTATAATTCACCCCTCCACTTT	CASSGGQGRSYNSPLHF	NA	TRBD1	TRBV6-1	TRBJ1-6
TGTGCCAGCAGCTTAGGACCAGGAGGGGTAAACTATGGCTACACCTTC	CASSLGPGGVNYGYTF	NA	NA	TRBV11-2	TRBJ1-2
TGTGCCAGCATGAGGGACTCGATCAATGAGCAGTTCTTC	CASMRDSINEQFF	NA	NA	TRBV7-9	TRBJ2-1
TGCGCCAGCAGCTTAACCGGACAGGGAGCAGATACGCAGTATTTT	CASSLTGQGADTQYF	NA	TRBD1	TRBV5-1	TRBJ2-3
TGTGCCAGTAGTGCCGCCCGGGACAATAACAATGAGCAGTTCTTC	CASSAARDNNNEQFF	few	NA	TRBV19	TRBJ2-1
TGTGCCAGCAGCCATGGCGGGCGGAGCTCCTACGAGCAGTACTTC	CASSHGGRSSYEQYF	NA	NA	TRBV5-8	TRBJ2-7
TGTGCCAGCAGTTTGGAGGCCCGAGTCACAGATACGCAGTATTTT	CASSLEARVTDTQYF	NA	NA	TRBV27	TRBJ2-3
TGCGCCAGCAGCCTTAATATACTAGCCAAAAACATTCAGTACTTC	CASSLNILAKNIQYF	NA	NA	TRBV4-1	TRBJ2-4
TGCGCCAGCAGCCAAGCTTACCGTAACTATGGCTACACCTTC	CASSQAYRNYGYTF	NA	NA	TRBV5-1	TRBJ1-2
TGTGCCAGTAGTAGCTGGACTAGCGGATACAATGAGCAGTTCTTC	CASSSWTSGYNEQFF	once	TRBD2	TRBV19	TRBJ2-1
TGCAGCGTCGGAACTCAGCTAGCGGGAGGGCCCGACGAGCAGTACTTC	CSVGTQLAGGPDEQYF	NA	TRBD2	TRBV29-1	TRBJ2-7
TGTGCCAGCGATGGGGCAGGGGGGAAGGAGACCCAGTACTTC	CASDGAGGKETQYF	NA	NA	TRBV28	TRBJ2-5
TGTGCCAGCAGTTCCGGACAGGTGAAGGGGAACGAGCAGTACTTC	CASSSGQVKGNEQYF	NA	TRBD1	TRBV27	TRBJ2-7
TGCAGTGCTAGTTCCGGGACAGCGGTCTACGAGCAGTACTTC	CSASSGTAVYEQYF	NA	TRBD1	TRBV20-1	TRBJ2-7
TGTGCCAGCAAACGACAGGGCGCCGGGGAGCTGTTTTTT	CASKRQGAGELFF	NA	TRBD1	TRBV19	TRBJ2-2
TGTGCCAGCAGGTCAGACAGGGGGCAAGGAAACACCATATATTTT	CASRSDRGQGNTIYF	NA	TRBD1	TRBV2	TRBJ1-3
TGTGCCAGCAGTCCCGGGCAGGGGCTCATCTCTGGGGCCAACGTCCTGACTTTC	CASSPGQGLISGANVLTF	once	NA	TRBV5-4	TRBJ2-6
TGCGCCAGCAGCCAACCTCTTGACAGGCTCTCTGGAAACACCATATATTTT	CASSQPLDRLSGNTIYF	medium-sized	NA	TRBV4-1	TRBJ1-3
TGTGCCAGCTCACAAGCCGGGATTAGCGGGAGCGAGCAGTACTTC	CASSQAGISGSEQYF	NA	TRBD2	TRBV18	TRBJ2-7
TGTGCCAGTAGCCGGACAGGGCGCGCTGGGAATGAGCAGTTCTTC	CASSRTGRAGNEQFF	NA	TRBD1	TRBV19	TRBJ2-1
TGTGCCAGCAGCCCGGGACAGGGTACCTACGAGCAGTACTTC	CASSPGQGTYEQYF	few	TRBD1	TRBV7-8	TRBJ2-7
TGTGCCAGCAGCCCCGGGACAGGGAAAGCTTTCTTT	CASSPGTGKAFF	NA	TRBD1	TRBV7-3	TRBJ1-1
TGTGCCAGTAGAACGTGGAGCTCCTATAATTCACCCCTCCACTTT	CASRTWSSYNSPLHF	NA	NA	TRBV19	TRBJ1-6
TGTGCCAGCAGCCCTGTCGGGGGTGAAGGAAACACCATATATTTT	CASSPVGGEGNTIYF	once	NA	TRBV7-9	TRBJ1-3
TGTGCCAGCAGCCACCGGGACTCCTATGGCTACACCTTC	CASSHRDSYGYTF	once	NA	TRBV5-6	TRBJ1-2
TGTGCCAGCAGCCAAGAGGGGGACAGGGCTGGCGGGGAGCTGTTTTTT	CASSQEGDRAGGELFF	NA	TRBD1	TRBV4-2	TRBJ2-2
TGTGCCAGCAGCGTAGAAACTAGGAATTCACCCCTCCACTTT	CASSVETRNSPLHF	once	NA	TRBV9	TRBJ1-6
TGTGCCAGCAGTTTAGAACAGTACAATGAGCAGTTCTTC	CASSLEQYNEQFF	NA	NA	TRBV27	TRBJ2-1
TGCGCCAGCAGAAGAACCGCGGGAGAGACCCAGTACTTC	CASRRTAGETQYF	NA	NA	TRBV5-1	TRBJ2-5
TGTGCCAGCAGCTTGGGAGGAGGTAATACAGATACGCAGTATTTT	CASSLGGGNTDTQYF	NA	NA	TRBV5-4	TRBJ2-3
TGTGCCAGCGATGGGGGACAGGAGGCTTCACCCCTCCACTTT	CASDGGQEASPLHF	NA	TRBD1	TRBV6-7	TRBJ1-6
TGCGCCAGCAGCCTGACTAGCGGGGGGGAGACCCAGTACTTC	CASSLTSGGETQYF	once	TRBD2	TRBV5-1	TRBJ2-5
TGTGCCTCCCGGGGCCGGGAGGGCTACAATGAGCAGTTCTTC	CASRGREGYNEQFF	NA	TRBD2	TRBV15	TRBJ2-1
TGTGCCAGCAGCTTAGGGCCGGGAACGAAATACGAGCAGTACTTC	CASSLGPGTKYEQYF	NA	NA	TRBV7-8	TRBJ2-7
TGTGCCATCAGTGAGTCCAGTAGGGGCGATGAAGCTTTCTTT	CAISESSRGDEAFF	medium-sized	NA	TRBV10-3	TRBJ1-1
TGTGCCAGCAACAATATAGCGGGAGGGCTCAATGAGCAGTTCTTC	CASNNIAGGLNEQFF	NA	TRBD2	TRBV5-4	TRBJ2-1
TGCGCCAGCAGCCTGGGGGACAGGGAGGGGTACGAGCAGTACTTC	CASSLGDREGYEQYF	NA	TRBD1	TRBV4-3	TRBJ2-7
TGCGCCAGCAGCCAAGAGCCGGGACTAGCTATTACAGATACGCAGTATTTT	CASSQEPGLAITDTQYF	NA	TRBD2	TRBV4-3	TRBJ2-3
TGTGCCAGCAGTGAAGCTATAACGGGGGTGACCCAGCATTTT	CASSEAITGVTQHF	few	NA	TRBV6-1	TRBJ1-5
TGTGCCAGCAGCCAAGGCGCAACCTACAATGAGCAGTTCTTC	CASSQGATYNEQFF	NA	NA	TRBV3-1/TRBV3-2	TRBJ2-1
TGCGCCAGCAGCCAAGATTACGACGGAGACCTGCCCTATGGCTACACCTTC	CASSQDYDGDLPYGYTF	NA	NA	TRBV4-3	TRBJ1-2
TGTGCCAGCAGCTCAGGGGAGAACACCGGGGAGCTGTTTTTT	CASSSGENTGELFF	NA	NA	TRBV5-4	TRBJ2-2
TGCGCCAGCAGCCGGGGACAGGGAGGCAATCAGCCCCAGCATTTT	CASSRGQGGNQPQHF	few	TRBD1	TRBV4-1	TRBJ1-5
TGTGCCAGCAGCCAAAGAACGACAGGGGGCGCGGGAAACACCATATATTTT	CASSQRTTGGAGNTIYF	NA	TRBD1	TRBV3-1/TRBV3-2	TRBJ1-3
TGTGCCAGTAGTATTTTGGCTCTAGCGGCAACCTACAATGAGCAGTTCTTC	CASSILALAATYNEQFF	NA	TRBD2	TRBV19	TRBJ2-1
TGCGCCAGCGAGAGGAGCAATGAGCAGTTCTTC	CASERSNEQFF	NA	NA	TRBV5-1	TRBJ2-1
TGTGCCAGCAGCGTAGGCAGGGCAACGAACACCGGGGAGCTGTTTTTT	CASSVGRATNTGELFF	NA	NA	TRBV9	TRBJ2-2
TGTGCCAGCAGTCCCTTCCTCGGGATGAATGAGCAGTTCTTC	CASSPFLGMNEQFF	once	NA	TRBV28	TRBJ2-1
TGTGCCAGCAGCCCTGGACAGGGACACCAAGAGACCCAGTACTTC	CASSPGQGHQETQYF	NA	TRBD1	TRBV6-6	TRBJ2-5
TGTGCCAGCCAAGGGGTCGGCACAGATACGCAGTATTTT	CASQGVGTDTQYF	once	NA	TRBV10-3	TRBJ2-3
TGTGCCATCAGTGAGTCGCGGGGACAGACTGAAGCTTTCTTT	CAISESRGQTEAFF	NA	TRBD1	TRBV10-3	TRBJ1-1
TGTGCCAGCAGTTACATGAGCGTGGTCACGCAGTATTTT	CASSYMSVVTQYF	NA	NA	TRBV6-6	TRBJ2-3
TGTGCCAGCAGGCTCCTAACCCAATCCATCCAGTACTTC	CASRLLTQSIQYF	NA	NA	TRBV6-5	TRBJ2-7
TGTGCCAGCAGTCGGGAGACAGGGTTCGACACTGAAGCTTTCTTT	CASSRETGFDTEAFF	NA	TRBD1	TRBV6-6	TRBJ1-1
TGTGCCAGCAGCCGCCACAGGGGCAATGAGCAGTTCTTC	CASSRHRGNEQFF	NA	TRBD1	TRBV14	TRBJ2-1
TGTGCCAGTAGTAGGGCAGGGAACACCGGGGAGCTGTTTTTT	CASSRAGNTGELFF	NA	NA	TRBV19	TRBJ2-2
TGCGCCAGCAGCTTGTTGAGGGCAGACTATGGCTACACCTTC	CASSLLRADYGYTF	NA	NA	TRBV5-1	TRBJ1-2
TGCAGTGCTGGTGAGAGGGCAGATACGCAGTATTTT	CSAGERADTQYF	NA	NA	TRBV20-1	TRBJ2-3